This passage covers 17 T cell receptor beta chains from one sample sequenced in a study of blood T cell repertoires in COVID-19. TCRdb's table, derived via immunoSEQ multiplex PCR, lists solely in-frame clones and lacks some. The table includes approximately 190,000 clones, roughly nine tenths detected once. The sequencing input was PBMCs or T cells enriched from blood (not recorded which). The receptors here all came from a woman aged 40-49 years in a cohort exposed to, infected with or recovered from COVID-19 (not recorded which).

The chain links TRBV27 to TRBJ2-3; 10 nucleotides agree with TRBD2. Germline assignment: CDR1 MNHEY and CDR2 SMNVEV (reference sequence). CDR3 length: 17 amino acids. With V trimmed by 1 base and J by 5 bases, 9 bases remained unmatched. The CDR3 DNA is TGTGCCAGCAGTTTATGGGCTAGCGGGGGAGTTTTAGATACGCAGTATTTT. It is translated as CASSLWASGGVLDTQYF.

This clone was observed a single time. V and J are TRBV2 and TRBJ2-3, with TRBD2 matching over 14 bases. In germline, CDR1 is SNHLY, CDR2 FYNNEI. This CDR3 region has 16 residues. V lost 3 bases to trimming and J lost 5 bases; unmatched junction nucleotides: 4. As DNA, the CDR3 is TGTGCCAGCAGTGAGGGACTAGCGGGAGTGGGAGATACGCAGTATTTT. Amino acid sequence: CASSEGLAGVGDTQYF.

This chain links TRBV12-3 or TRBV12-4 with TRBJ1-2, with D possibly TRBD1 on 6 matching bases. There are 12 residues in the CDR3. The V end lost 6 bases, the J end lost 7 bases, and 12 bases lay between the germline ends. The CDR3 loop is CASRGTGLGYTF. For the CDR3, the DNA is TGTGCCAGCAGGGGAACAGGGCTTGGCTACACCTTC.

The rearrangement uses TRBV5-4 and TRBJ1-3, with D possibly being TRBD1 (6 bases). CDR3 length: 15 residues. Germline values: CDR1 SGHNT, CDR2 YYREEE (reference sequence). V was shortened by 2 bases and J by 0 bases, with 9 bases between the two germline ends. Written as DNA, the CDR3 is TGTGCCAGCAGCTTAGGACAGAGCTCTGGAAACACCATATATTTT. Translating it yields CASSLGQSSGNTIYF.

This clone was recorded only once. The chain links TRBV5-6 to TRBJ2-7, with D possibly being TRBD2 (6 bases). The CDR3 contains 13 residues. Trimming shortened V by 0 bases and J by 5 bases, and 9 bases separated the two germline ends. CDR1 SGHDT and CDR2 YYEEEE come from the germline V gene. The DNA of the CDR3 is TGTGCCAGCAGCTTGGGCGCGGGGAACGAGCAGTACTTC. It codes for CASSLGAGNEQYF.

This chain uses TRBV28 with TRBJ1-6; D unclear. V was cut by 5 bases and J by 0 bases, with 5 bases left in between. Germline-derived CDR1 and CDR2 are MDHEN and SYDVKM. The CDR3 loop spans 14 amino acids. CDR3 protein: CASSTGSYNSPLHF. DNA for the CDR3: TGTGCCAGCAGTACGGGCTCCTATAATTCACCCCTCCACTTT.

The V gene is TRBV3-1 (or the pseudogene TRBV3-2), the J gene TRBJ2-5; D uncertain. In germline, CDR1 is LGHDT, CDR2 YNNKEL (reference sequence). The CDR3 spans 14 residues. Trimming cost V 2 bases and J 1 base, with 8 bases left between them. The CDR3 region has the DNA TGTGCCAGCAGCCAAAGAGGTGCCCAAGAGACCCAGTACTTC. Amino acid sequence: CASSQRGAQETQYF.

This clone was observed a handful of times. This chain uses TRBV27 with TRBJ1-2; 7 bases align to TRBD1. CDR1 is MNHEY, CDR2 SMNVEV, per germline (reference sequence). There are 13 residues in the CDR3. The junction had 5 bases not matched to a gene; V was cut back by 6 bases and J by 4 bases. This CDR3 is CASSFTGVYGYTF. The DNA of the CDR3 is TGTGCCAGCAGCTTTACAGGGGTCTATGGCTACACCTTC.

The rearrangement uses TRBV2 and TRBJ2-5, with unresolved D. CDR3 size: 12 residues. The V end was cut by 8 bases, the J end by 4 bases, with 11 bases between. The germline gives CDR1 SNHLY, CDR2 FYNNEI. The DNA for the CDR3 is TGTGCCAGCCTCCTCCCCTCAGAGACCCAGTACTTC. Translation gives CASLLPSETQYF.

The chain joins TRBV27 to TRBJ2-1, with 13 positions matching TRBD2. The germline gives CDR1 MNHEY, CDR2 SMNVEV (reference sequence). V lost 6 bases, J lost 3 bases, and 5 bases stayed unmatched. The CDR3 sequence is 16 residues long. CDR3 DNA sequence: TGTGCCAGCAGCACCGGGACTAGCGGGATCTACAATGAGCAGTTCTTC. Translating it yields CASSTGTSGIYNEQFF.

The CDR3 DNA is TGTGCCAGCAGCCTTAGCCGGGGACTAGCACACAATGAGCAGTTCTTC. Protein sequence: CASSLSRGLAHNEQFF. The chain combines TRBV14 with TRBJ2-1; 9 bases line up with TRBD2. V dropped 4 bases and J dropped 5; count of bases not matched to a gene: 9. There are 16 residues in the CDR3. Germline lookup yields CDR1 SGHDN and CDR2 FVKESK.

V gene TRBV29-1 combines with J gene TRBJ1-1; D gene uncertain. The CDR3 extends over 11 amino acids. Trimming removed 4 bases from V and 5 bases from J, with 8 bases in between. Germline loops: CDR1 SQVTM, CDR2 ANQGSEA. The CDR3 region is CSVAAGTEAFF. The CDR3 DNA is TGCAGCGTTGCCGCAGGAACTGAAGCTTTCTTT. The full variable domain, with the rest looked up from reference TRBV29-1 and TRBJ1-1, is SAVISQKPSRDICQRGTSLTIQCQVDSQVTMMFWYRQQPGQSLTLIATANQGSEATYESGFVIDKFPISRPNLTFSTLTVSNMSPEDSSIYLCSVAAGTEAFFGQGTRLTVV.

This chain joins TRBV30 and TRBJ1-2; D remains ambiguous. This CDR3 has 11 residues. Germline V lookup: CDR1 GTSNPN, CDR2 SVGIG (reference sequence). The ends were cut back, 1 base at V and 5 bases at J, with 5 bases in the middle. This chain's CDR3 is CAWSDGYGYTF. CDR3 bases: TGTGCCTGGAGTGACGGTTATGGCTACACCTTC.

The chain employs TRBV11-2 and TRBJ2-5, with 12 bases fitting TRBD2. Germline V CDR1 and CDR2: SGHAT, FQNNGV. This CDR3 is 18 amino acids long. With V trimmed by 1 base and J by 5 bases, 11 bases remained unmatched. CDR3 protein: CASSLAPRLAGEGETQYF. The CDR3 DNA sequence: TGTGCCAGCAGCTTAGCCCCTCGACTAGCGGGAGAGGGGGAGACCCAGTACTTC.

This chain uses TRBV4-1 with TRBJ1-1, with D perhaps matching TRBD1 (6 bases). Germline V lookup: CDR1 MGHRA, CDR2 YSYEKL. This CDR3 spans 14 amino acids. V was trimmed by 3 bases and J by 4 bases, leaving 12 bases between them. CDR3 region: CASSQVQGTTEAFF. The CDR3 DNA sequence: TGCGCCAGCAGCCAGGTTCAGGGGACCACTGAAGCTTTCTTT.

The V and J genes are TRBV24-1 and TRBJ1-6; 7 bases fit TRBD1. The CDR3 runs to 14 residues. V was clipped by 4 bases and J by 11 bases; unmatched bases: 7. The V gene's germline CDR1 is KGHDR and CDR2 SFDVKD. CDR3 in DNA: TGTGCCACCAGTGACAACAGGGGTTTGGCACCCCTCCACTTT. This codes for CATSDNRGLAPLHF.

The chain employs TRBV7-9 and TRBJ1-4, with D unclear. The CDR3 is 15 amino acids. Germline V gene data show CDR1 as SEHNR and CDR2 as FQNEAQ (reference sequence). V lost 2 bases and J 8 bases, leaving 15 bases between the germline ends. CDR3 in amino acids: CASSLFGQEEEKLFF. For the CDR3, the DNA is TGTGCCAGCAGCTTATTCGGGCAGGAGGAGGAAAAACTGTTTTTT.